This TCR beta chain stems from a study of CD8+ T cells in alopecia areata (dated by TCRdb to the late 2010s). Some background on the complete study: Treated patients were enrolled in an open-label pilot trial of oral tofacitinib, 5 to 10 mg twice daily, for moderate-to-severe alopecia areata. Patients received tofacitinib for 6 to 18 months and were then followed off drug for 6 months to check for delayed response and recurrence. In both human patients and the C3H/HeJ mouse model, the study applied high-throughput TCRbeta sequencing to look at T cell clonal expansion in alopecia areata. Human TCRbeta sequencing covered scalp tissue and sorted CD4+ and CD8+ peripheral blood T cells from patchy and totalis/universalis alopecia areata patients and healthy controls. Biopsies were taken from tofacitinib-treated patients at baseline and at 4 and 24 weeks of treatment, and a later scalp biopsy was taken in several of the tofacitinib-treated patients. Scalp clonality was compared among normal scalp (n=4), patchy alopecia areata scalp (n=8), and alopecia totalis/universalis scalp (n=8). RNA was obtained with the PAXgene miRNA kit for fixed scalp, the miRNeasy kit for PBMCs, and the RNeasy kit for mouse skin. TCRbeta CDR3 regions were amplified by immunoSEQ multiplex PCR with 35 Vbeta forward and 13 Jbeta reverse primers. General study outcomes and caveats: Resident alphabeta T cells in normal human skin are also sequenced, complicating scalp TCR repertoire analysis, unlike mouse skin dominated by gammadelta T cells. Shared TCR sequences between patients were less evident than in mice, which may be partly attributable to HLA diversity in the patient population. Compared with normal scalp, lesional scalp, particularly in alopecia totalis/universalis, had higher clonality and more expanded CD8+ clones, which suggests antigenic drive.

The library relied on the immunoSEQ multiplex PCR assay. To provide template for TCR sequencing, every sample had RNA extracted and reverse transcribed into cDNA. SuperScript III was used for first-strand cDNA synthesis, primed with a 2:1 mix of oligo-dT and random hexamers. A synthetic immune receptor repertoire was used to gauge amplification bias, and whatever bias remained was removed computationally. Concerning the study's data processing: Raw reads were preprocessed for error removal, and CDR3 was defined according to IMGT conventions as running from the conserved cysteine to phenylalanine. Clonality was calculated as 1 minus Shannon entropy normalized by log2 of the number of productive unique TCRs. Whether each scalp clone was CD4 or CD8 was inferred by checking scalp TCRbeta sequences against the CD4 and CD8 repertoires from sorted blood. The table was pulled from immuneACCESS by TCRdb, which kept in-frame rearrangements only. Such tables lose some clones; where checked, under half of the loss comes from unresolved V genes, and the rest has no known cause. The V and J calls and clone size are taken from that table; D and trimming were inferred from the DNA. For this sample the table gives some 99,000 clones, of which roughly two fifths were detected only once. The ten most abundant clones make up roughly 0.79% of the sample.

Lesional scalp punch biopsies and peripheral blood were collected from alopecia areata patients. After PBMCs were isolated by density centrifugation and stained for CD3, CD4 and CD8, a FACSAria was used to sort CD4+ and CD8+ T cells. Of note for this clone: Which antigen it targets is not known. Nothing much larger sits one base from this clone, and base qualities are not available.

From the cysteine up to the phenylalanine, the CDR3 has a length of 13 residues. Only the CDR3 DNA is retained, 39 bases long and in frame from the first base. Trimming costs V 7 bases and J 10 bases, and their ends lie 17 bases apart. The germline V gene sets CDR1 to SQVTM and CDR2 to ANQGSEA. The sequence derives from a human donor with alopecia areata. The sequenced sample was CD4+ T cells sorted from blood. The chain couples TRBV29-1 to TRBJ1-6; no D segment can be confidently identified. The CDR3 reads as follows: CSALDSSGSPLHF. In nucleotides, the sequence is TGCAGCGCCTTGGACTCCTCTGGCTCACCCCTCCACTTT.